The 10 T cell receptor beta chains below come from one sample, sequenced in a study of T cells after yellow fever vaccination. TCRdb analysed the 5' RACE reads with MiXCR anew, one entry per CDR3 protein. The table lists 300,000 to 400,000 distinct CDR3 sequences, around 12% of them singletons. The specimen was CD4+ T cells sorted from PBMCs, collected 15 days after the yellow fever booster vaccination. These TCRs come from a man younger than 30 who received the YFV17D yellow fever vaccine.

This clonotype was detected a few times. CDR3 coding DNA: TGTGCCAGCAGTGAATGGGAGACAGTAGCCAAAAACATTCAGTACTTC. Protein: CASSEWETVAKNIQYF. The chain joins TRBV6-1 to TRBJ2-4; D is possibly TRBD1 or TRBD2 (5 bases each). Per the germline V gene, CDR1 is MNHNS and CDR2 is SASEGT. Deletions cut 2 bases from V and 0 bases from J, with 11 bases between. The CDR3 sequence is 16 residues long.

This clonotype has more than one count but fewer than ten. The J gene is TRBJ1-6, the V gene TRBV5-1; D not resolved. In germline, CDR1 is SGHRS, CDR2 YFSETQ. V shed 0 bases and J shed 10 bases, with 11 bases lying between them. The CDR3 is 14 residues long. The CDR3 is CASSLGQESSPLHF. DNA for the CDR3: TGCGCCAGCAGCTTGGGGCAGGAAAGCTCACCCCTCCACTTT.

This clonotype was counted between two and nine times. CDR3 protein: CSARVGGSGVYNEQFF. The CDR3 DNA sequence: TGCAGTGCTAGAGTAGGGGGGAGCGGGGTATACAATGAGCAGTTCTTC. The genes are TRBV20-1 and TRBJ2-1, with D possibly matching TRBD2 (7 bases). V dropped 1 base and J dropped 4 bases, with 17 bases sitting between them. In germline, CDR1 is DFQATT, CDR2 SNEGSKA (reference sequence). The CDR3 extends over 16 amino acids.

The chain uses TRBV20-1 and TRBJ2-3; 11 nucleotides line up with TRBD2. After removal of 6 bases from V and 5 bases from J, the junction contained 10 bases not matched to a gene. The CDR3 is 15 residues long. Per the germline V gene, CDR1 is DFQATT and CDR2 is SNEGSKA (reference sequence). The CDR3 DNA reads TGCAGTGCAAAAGATAGCGGGGGGGCCCGAGATACGCAGTATTTT. It is translated as CSAKDSGGARDTQYF.

The V and J genes are TRBV24-1 and TRBJ2-3, with 8 bases identical to TRBD1. CDR1 KGHDR and CDR2 SFDVKD come from the germline V gene. Trimming cost V 4 bases and J 5 bases; bases outside gene matches: 7. The CDR3 loop spans 15 amino acids. For the CDR3, the DNA is TGTGCCACCAGTGACCCCCAGGGGGCCGGAGATACGCAGTATTTT. This translates into CATSDPQGAGDTQYF.

This clonotype appeared a few times. This rearrangement joins TRBV5-1 to TRBJ1-1; D is undetermined. CDR3 length: 15 amino acids. Trimming left V 0 bases short and J 3 bases short, with 12 bases between. Germline values: CDR1 SGHRS, CDR2 YFSETQ. CDR3 sequence reads: CASSLGQWRDTEAFF. The CDR3 nucleotides are TGCGCCAGCAGCTTGGGGCAGTGGAGGGACACTGAAGCTTTCTTT.

The chain couples TRBV5-5 to TRBJ2-7; D may be TRBD1 or TRBD2 (5 bases each). CDR3 length: 14 residues. From germline, CDR1 is SGHKS and CDR2 YYEKEE (reference sequence). V was cut by 4 bases and J by 2 bases, with 13 bases left in between. For the CDR3, the DNA is TGTGCCAGCAGCCCAGGGACGGAAGCCTACGAGCAGTACTTC. The encoded protein is CASSPGTEAYEQYF.

This chain connects TRBV3-1 to TRBJ2-7, with 10 bases identical to TRBD2. The CDR3 has 17 amino acids. Germline trimming cut 2 bases from V and 5 bases from J; bases unmatched to any gene: 12. Germline V gene lookup returns CDR1 LGHDT and CDR2 YNNKEL (reference sequence). The CDR3 coding sequence is TGTGCCAGCAGCCAACCCTCTACCGGGACTAGCGCCCACGAGCAGTACTTC. This gives the protein CASSQPSTGTSAHEQYF.

J is TRBJ2-2 and V is TRBV7-6; D remains ambiguous. Per the germline V gene, CDR1 is SGHVS and CDR2 is FNYEAQ. The V gene lost 1 base and the J gene lost 0 bases, with 6 bases spanning the gap. The CDR3 covers 15 residues. CDR3 region: CASSLGIANTGELFF. The CDR3 DNA follows: TGTGCCAGCAGCTTAGGGATCGCGAACACCGGGGAGCTGTTTTTT.

The table lists this clonotype with a few counts. The V and J genes are TRBV29-1 and TRBJ2-7; D gene ambiguous. CDR1 is SQVTM and CDR2 is ANQGSEA in the germline V gene. V lost 4 bases to trimming and J lost 3 bases, with 13 bases between them. This CDR3 region has 13 residues. This CDR3 reads CSVAVNEGYEQYF. CDR3 in DNA: TGCAGCGTTGCAGTTAATGAAGGCTACGAGCAGTACTTC.